Below, 17 T cell receptor beta chains from the same sample are listed, as sequenced in a study of OX40 agonist ivuxolimab in advanced cancers. The data were produced by immunoSEQ multiplex PCR, yet TCRdb's version contains in-frame clones alone and is incomplete. Among over 85,000 clones listed, roughly 90% were seen once. The specimen was CD4+ or CD8+ T cells sorted from blood, collected in a trial of the OX40 agonist ivuxolimab. Receptor source: an adult with an advanced solid tumor such as melanoma, head and neck, liver or kidney cancer.

The chain has TRBV6-5 and TRBJ1-1, with D possibly matching TRBD1 (5 bases). This CDR3 has 14 residues. Trimming left V 6 bases short and J 1 base short, with 12 bases between. Germline CDR1 is MNHEY and CDR2 is SVGAGI. The CDR3 nucleotides are TGTGCCAGCAGGAGGGACGGGGGGAACACTGAAGCTTTCTTT. Amino acid sequence: CASRRDGGNTEAFF.

The gene calls are TRBV9 and TRBJ2-1, with D hard to call. The germline CDR1 and CDR2 sequences are SGDLS and YYNGEE. Between the trimmed V and J ends, which lost 3 bases and 0 bases, there was a span of 10 bases. The CDR3 spans 15 residues. CDR3 loop: CASSEGGSSYNEQFF. For the CDR3, the DNA is TGTGCCAGCAGCGAGGGCGGCAGCTCCTACAATGAGCAGTTCTTC.

The J gene is TRBJ2-1, the V gene TRBV21-1; the table's D call, TRBD2, has no DNA check behind it. TRBV21-1 is noted as a pseudogene. The CDR3 extends over 19 amino acids. The CDR3 DNA reads TGTGCCAGCAGCCTAAGGGCCGGGACTAGCGGGAGCTCCTACAATGAGCAGTTCTTC. Its translation is CASSLRAGTSGSSYNEQFF.

The chain joins TRBV27 to TRBJ1-5; TRBD1 might be the D (6 bases). Trimming took 5 bases from V and 5 from J, leaving 19 bases between them. The germline gives CDR1 MNHEY, CDR2 SMNVEV (reference sequence). The CDR3 length is 16 residues. As DNA, the CDR3 is TGTGCCAGCAGTCCCTTACAGGGAGGGCGGTATCAGCCCCAGCATTTT. Translating gives CASSPLQGGRYQPQHF.

The V gene is TRBV11-3, the J gene TRBJ2-1; D is perhaps TRBD2 (6 bases). The germline V and J ends were trimmed by 1 base and 13 bases, with 20 bases remaining between them. Germline CDR1 SGHNT, CDR2 YENEEA. The length of the CDR3 is 15 residues. In DNA form, the CDR3 reads TGTGCCAGCAGCTTAGGCGGGGCCCGAGCGCGGGTACAGTTCTTC. Amino acids: CASSLGGARARVQFF.

The chain carries TRBV18 and TRBJ2-3, with TRBD2 matching 13 bases. The V gene end was trimmed by 3 bases and the J gene end by 3 bases; junction bases not matched to a gene: 18. The CDR3 sequence is 21 residues long. Germline V CDR1 and CDR2: KGHSH, LQKENI. This CDR3 reads CASSPLPPTSGRAPRTDTQYF. CDR3 DNA: TGTGCCAGCTCACCCCTCCCCCCCACTAGCGGGAGGGCACCCCGAACAGATACGCAGTATTTT.

This chain joins TRBV7-3 and TRBJ2-3; a weak D match, TRBD2 (6 bases). Looked up from germline, CDR1 is SGHTA and CDR2 is FQGTGA. There are 14 residues in the CDR3. Trimming stripped 1 base from V and 2 bases from J, with 7 bases between. The CDR3 coding sequence is TGTGCCAGCAGCTTAAGCGGGAACACAGATACGCAGTATTTT. This sequence encodes CASSLSGNTDTQYF.

The chain carries TRBV7-2 and TRBJ2-5, with 7 bases matching TRBD1. The J segment lost 5 bases and the V segment lost 5 bases, leaving 5 bases of the junction unmatched. The CDR3 sequence is 13 residues long. Germline CDR1 and CDR2: SGHTA and FQGNSA. Written as DNA, the CDR3 is TGTGCCAGCAGCAAGGGACAGAGGGAGACCCAGTACTTC. Translation gives CASSKGQRETQYF.

The chain employs TRBV29-1 and TRBJ2-7; D unresolved. The V end lost 4 bases, the J end lost 2 bases, and 6 bases lay between the germline ends. The CDR3 is 11 amino acids. Germline V gene lookup returns CDR1 SQVTM and CDR2 ANQGSEA. In nucleotides, the CDR3 is TGCAGCGTTGGTGAGACCTACGAGCAGTACTTC. This translates into CSVGETYEQYF.

This clone was seen a single time. The V call is TRBV6-6, the J call TRBJ2-1; D not certain. CDR3 size: 15 residues. Germline loops: CDR1 MNHNY, CDR2 SVGAGI (reference sequence). The ends were cut back, 7 bases at V and 0 bases at J, with 13 bases in the middle. CDR3 nucleotides: TGTGCCAGCAAGTCCGGGTTAAGCTCCTACAATGAGCAGTTCTTC. Its protein is CASKSGLSSYNEQFF.

The chain links TRBV6-6 to TRBJ1-4; D is uncertain. Germline CDR1 is MNHNY and CDR2 is SVGAGI (reference sequence). V shed 6 bases and J shed 0 bases, with 14 bases lying between them. This CDR3 contains 16 residues. CDR3 in amino acids: CASSLWTDATNEKLFF. In nucleotides, the CDR3 is TGTGCCAGCAGCTTATGGACGGACGCAACTAATGAAAAACTGTTTTTT.

J is TRBJ2-6 and V is TRBV19; weak D call: TRBD2 (6 bases). The CDR3 loop spans 17 amino acids. V was clipped by 3 bases and J by 0 bases, with 12 bases between them. Germline values: CDR1 LNHDA, CDR2 SQIVND (reference sequence). CDR3 residues: CASSIGGRYSGANVLTF. The CDR3 DNA reads as TGTGCCAGTAGTATTGGGGGGAGGTACTCTGGGGCCAACGTCCTGACTTTC. The whole variable domain, filled in from reference TRBV19 and TRBJ2-6, reads DGGITQSPKYLFRKEGQNVTLSCEQNLNHDAMYWYRQDPGQGLRLIYYSQIVNDFQKGDIAEGYSVSREKKESFPLTVTSAQKNPTAFYLCASSIGGRYSGANVLTFGAGSRLTVL.

The chain carries TRBV7-2 and TRBJ2-1; no clear D. With 0 bases removed from V and 2 bases from J, the gap between germline ends came to 11 bases. This CDR3 spans 16 amino acids. Germline values: CDR1 SGHTA, CDR2 FQGNSA. CDR3 sequence reads: CASSLAYGGTYNEQFF. The CDR3 DNA sequence: TGTGCCAGCAGCTTAGCTTATGGCGGTACCTACAATGAGCAGTTCTTC.

The V and J genes are TRBV27 and TRBJ2-2; maybe TRBD2 (5 bases). CDR3 length equals 17 residues. Trimming took 3 bases from V and 4 from J, leaving 18 bases between them. Germline V CDR1 and CDR2: MNHEY, SMNVEV (reference sequence). CDR3: CASSFSRELHSTGELFF. As DNA, the CDR3 is TGTGCCAGCAGTTTCTCGAGGGAGTTGCACAGCACCGGGGAGCTGTTTTTT.

This clone was counted only a few times. The chain links TRBV28 to TRBJ1-3; 9 nucleotides align to TRBD1. Trimming cost V 4 bases and J 7 bases; bases outside gene matches: 11. The germline V gene encodes CDR1 MDHEN and CDR2 SYDVKM. CDR3 length: 16 residues. CDR3: CASSSSGQGKRNTIYF. CDR3 DNA sequence: TGTGCCAGCAGTTCCTCGGGACAGGGAAAGCGGAACACCATATATTTT.

V usage is TRBV7-8 and J usage is TRBJ2-7; 8 bases line up with TRBD1. CDR3 length equals 15 residues. The junction had 5 bases not matched to a gene; V was cut back by 1 base and J by 3 bases. CDR1 and CDR2 from the germline V gene are SGHVS and FQNEAQ. DNA for the CDR3: TGTGCCAGCAGCTTAGTCCCTGGGACAGGCTACGAGCAGTACTTC. Translation: CASSLVPGTGYEQYF.

The chain is built from TRBV11-2 and TRBJ2-1; D call uncertain. This CDR3 contains 13 residues. Trimming took 1 base from V and 4 from J, leaving 5 bases between them. The germline CDR1 and CDR2 sequences are SGHAT and FQNNGV. CDR3 nucleotides: TGTGCCAGCAGCTTAGGGGGATACAATGAGCAGTTCTTC. Amino acid sequence: CASSLGGYNEQFF.